These T cell receptor beta chains were read from a single sample in a study of blood T cell repertoires in COVID-19. The repertoire was sequenced with immunoSEQ multiplex PCR; TCRdb's copy has only in-frame clones and lacks some. The sample lists about 380,000 clones; around nine tenths were seen once. Sequenced sample: PBMCs or T cells enriched from blood (not recorded which). These TCRs come from a woman between 18 and 29 years old who had recovered from COVID-19. Each CDR3 is given with its conserved first and last residue. D genes are given only for firm matches. Clone size, where shown, is once, few, many, or a class for clones that have expanded.

V	size	J	D	DNA	CDR3
TRBV10-3	-	TRBJ1-5	-	TGTGCCATCAGTGAGTCGGGCAGCGGTAGCAATCAGCCCCAGCATTTT	CAISESGSGSNQPQHF
TRBV30	-	TRBJ1-1	-	TGTGCCTGGAGTGCAATCCAGAACACTGAAGCTTTCTTT	CAWSAIQNTEAFF
TRBV4-1	-	TRBJ2-7	TRBD1	TGCGCCAGCCGAAAGGGGGCGTCAAACTACGAGCAGTACTTC	CASRKGASNYEQYF
TRBV9	-	TRBJ2-3	-	TGTGCCAGCAGCGTAGAGGGGACAACCCCAGATACGCAGTATTTT	CASSVEGTTPDTQYF
TRBV7-9	-	TRBJ2-7	TRBD1	TGTGCCAGCAGCTCGCGACAGGGAACCTACGAGCAGTACTTC	CASSSRQGTYEQYF
TRBV27	-	TRBJ2-7	TRBD1	TGTGCCAGCAGTTTTTATGAGACAGGGTCCTACGAGCAGTACTTC	CASSFYETGSYEQYF
TRBV29-1	-	TRBJ1-2	-	TGCAGCGCCGTCCAGGGAACGAACTATGGCTACACCTTC	CSAVQGTNYGYTF
TRBV5-6	-	TRBJ2-5	TRBD2	TGTGCCAGCAGCTTGCTGGCGGGGGGCACCCAAGAGACCCAGTACTTC	CASSLLAGGTQETQYF
TRBV6-6	-	TRBJ2-4	-	TGTGCCAGCAGTCGGGCGGGGGCCCGTTTAGCCAAAAACATTCAGTACTTC	CASSRAGARLAKNIQYF
TRBV4-3	-	TRBJ1-2	TRBD1	TGCGCCAGCAGCCATAATAGGGGGACAGGGTTTTTCCGTGGCTACACCTTC	CASSHNRGTGFFRGYTF
TRBV7-2	-	TRBJ1-5	-	TGTGCCAGCAGCTTAGATTTTGGCAGGGAGGGAAGCCAGCCCCAGCATTTT	CASSLDFGREGSQPQHF
TRBV18	-	TRBJ1-6	TRBD1	TGTGCCAGCACACCGGGACAGGGTAATTCACCCCTCCACTTT	CASTPGQGNSPLHF
TRBV11-1	-	TRBJ2-1	-	TGTGCCAGCAACTACGACAGGAGCTCCTACAATGAGCAGTTCTTC	CASNYDRSSYNEQFF
TRBV3-1/TRBV3-2	few	TRBJ1-4	-	TGTGCCAGCAGCCAAGGAGACAGAGACGAAAAACTGTTTTTT	CASSQGDRDEKLFF
TRBV19	-	TRBJ2-7	-	TGTGCCAGTAGTATGGGATTCGGACAAACGTCCGCCGAGCAGTACTTC	CASSMGFGQTSAEQYF
TRBV7-9	once	TRBJ2-2	-	TGTGCCAGCATCCACCGGGGGGCGGAAACCGGGGAGCTGTTTTTT	CASIHRGAETGELFF
TRBV7-9	-	TRBJ2-3	TRBD2	TGTGCCAGCAGCTCAACCGGGGGGGGGTTGAGCACAGATACGCAGTATTTT	CASSSTGGGLSTDTQYF
TRBV5-1	few	TRBJ2-2	TRBD1	TGCGCCAGCTTAGGACAGGGCGTGGGCACCGGGGAGCTGTTTTTT	CASLGQGVGTGELFF
TRBV27	-	TRBJ1-2	-	TGTGCCAGCAGGCCCCGAGGACTGCTTTCGGGGGACTATGGCTACACCTTC	CASRPRGLLSGDYGYTF
TRBV4-1	-	TRBJ1-2	-	TGCGCCAGCAGCCAAGACCAGGGATTCTCCGGCTACACCTTC	CASSQDQGFSGYTF
TRBV5-1	once	TRBJ1-3	-	TGCGCCAGCAGCACCACAGGTGGAAACACCATATATTTT	CASSTTGGNTIYF
TRBV9	-	TRBJ2-2	-	TGTGCCAGCCGGGGGACCGGGGAGCTGTTTTTT	CASRGTGELFF
TRBV3-1/TRBV3-2	-	TRBJ1-2	-	TGTGCCAGTAGCCAAGTAGGGGCGGGGGCAATCTATGGCTACACCTTC	CASSQVGAGAIYGYTF